Sequencing of this T cell receptor (beta chain) was carried out in a study of early T cells in non-severe SARS-CoV-2 infection. In the study overall: Unsorted whole blood bulk RNA was sequenced, with unpaired chains.

Whole-study results and caveats: The VDJdb matching leaned toward anti-spike CD8 responses and overlooked private and CD4 specificities.

The CDR3 totals 12 residues. Trimming left V 10 bases short and J 5 bases short, with 14 bases between. Looked up from germline, CDR1 is MNHEY and CDR2 is SVGAGI. Concerning this clonotype: Antigen specificity is unknown.

TCRdb reprocessed the 5' RACE reads via MiXCR and lists one record per CDR3 protein. This table holds around 70,000 distinct CDR3 sequences, roughly 9% found once. The chain employs TRBV6-5 and TRBJ2-5, with D possibly being TRBD1 (5 bases). Sequenced input: whole blood. The sequence was obtained from an adult who was a healthcare worker with PCR-confirmed SARS-CoV-2 infection or an uninfected control (not recorded which). The CDR3 region has the DNA TGTGCCAACACGGACATCCTGGAGACCCAGTACTTC. Its translation is CANTDILETQYF.